The 3 T cell receptor beta chains listed next were all sequenced from one sample in a study of T cell responses to AZD1222 COVID-19 vaccine. Measured with immunoSEQ multiplex PCR; TCRdb has only the in-frame clones, and not every one. The data contain 150,000 or so clones, 92% of them singletons. The specimen was peripheral blood, collected 28 days after the second AZD1222 dose. Source of these receptors: an adult who received the AZD1222 COVID-19 vaccine.

The J gene is TRBJ2-7, the V gene TRBV15, with D possibly matching TRBD1 (6 bases). Trimming stripped 0 bases from V and 6 bases from J, with 15 bases between. This CDR3 is built from 15 residues. Germline CDR1 is LNHNV and CDR2 is YYDKDF (reference sequence). CDR3 sequence reads: CATSRDSMGAGEQYF. CDR3 coding DNA: TGTGCCACCAGCAGAGATTCCATGGGGGCCGGCGAGCAGTACTTC.

The CDR3 DNA reads as TGCAGTGCTCGAGTCAACGAGCAGTACTTC. Residues: CSARVNEQYF. This sequence joins TRBV20-1 and TRBJ2-7; no clear D gene. The CDR3 runs to 10 residues. Germline V gene sequence: CDR1 DFQATT, CDR2 SNEGSKA (reference sequence). V was trimmed by 5 bases and J by 5 bases, leaving 7 bases between them.

This chain links TRBV29-1 with TRBJ1-1; 9 bases map to TRBD1. The germline CDR1 and CDR2 sequences are SQVTM and ANQGSEA. The CDR3 totals 13 residues. With 6 bases clipped from V and 1 base from J, the junction kept 3 bases outside the gene matches. The CDR3 reads CSVGTGRNTEAFF. The CDR3 bases are TGCAGCGTAGGGACAGGGCGGAACACTGAAGCTTTCTTT.